This T cell receptor beta chain was obtained from a study of blood T cell repertoires in COVID-19. Study-wide background: Sites across the United States, Italy and Spain contributed samples from acute and convalescent COVID-19. T cells, B-cell-depleted T cells, or PBMCs provided the cDNA or gDNA that served as material.

Per the germline V gene, CDR1 is MNHEY and CDR2 is SMNVEV (reference sequence). The trim removed 1 base at V and 4 bases at J, leaving 5 bases unmatched. The CDR3 has 16 residues. In the source study's methods: Scientists estimated how many nucleated cells there were by amplifying reference gene primers. Clones were read by immunoSEQ multiplex PCR, and TCRdb kept only the in-frame ones, dropping some. V and J calls and clone size are as listed in that table; D and trimming were resolved from the DNA. The table has over 40,000 clones, about 90% seen once. This chain uses TRBV27 with TRBJ2-5, with TRBD2 matching over 11 bases. This TCR was sampled from a man in his 70s with active COVID-19. The sample consisted of peripheral blood. The CDR3 sequence is CASSLFSGGVRETQYF. DNA of the CDR3: TGTGCCAGCAGTTTATTTAGCGGGGGGGTTCGAGAGACCCAGTACTTC.